This TCR beta chain appears in the sequencing data of a study of blood T cell repertoires in COVID-19. The V end lost 5 bases, the J end lost 5 bases, and 13 bases lay between the germline ends. The CDR3 has 13 amino acids. In germline, CDR1 is MNHNY, CDR2 SVGAGI (reference sequence). This table comes from immunoSEQ multiplex PCR, and its TCRdb copy is limited to in-frame clones, with some not included. The sample lists about 240,000 clones; roughly 87% were seen once. Sequenced sample: peripheral blood. The chain recombines TRBV6-6 with TRBJ2-7, with a possible D match to TRBD1 (5 bases). The source of this sequence is a man aged 55 to 70 who had recovered from COVID-19. CDR3 region: CASSPPGKNEQYF. The CDR3 DNA reads as TGTGCCAGCAGTCCGCCAGGGAAAAACGAGCAGTACTTC.